Detailed here is one TCR beta chain. This sample was included in a study of monozygotic twins with inflammatory bowel disease. The authors used 3500 ng of total RNA per TCR library. Template switching was used to attach UMIs, which incorporated a 6-nucleotide sample barcode. TCRdb processed the 5' RACE reads again and assigns one entry to each CDR3 protein, with no DNA. The specimen's table records 300,000 to 400,000 distinct CDR3 sequences. The length of the CDR3 is 17 residues. Germline V CDR1 and CDR2: ENHRY, SYGVKD. The clonotype comes from a human donor with ulcerative colitis or Crohn's disease, or a healthy co-twin of an affected twin (not recorded which). V usage is TRBV10-3 and J usage is TRBJ2-3; TCRdb designates TRBD2, a call that cannot be tested without DNA. Sequenced input: blood. CDR3 amino acids: CAISDAWPAGGTDTQYF.